Shown below are 16 T cell receptor beta chains from a single sample sequenced in a study of Graves' ophthalmopathy and Graves' hyperthyroidism (dated by TCRdb to the late 2010s). The data were produced on an Illumina HiSeq 2000. For repertoire sequencing, the TCR beta CDR3 regions were amplified from RNA transcripts. HTBI primers and the Qiagen OneStep RT-PCR kit were used in a first-round RT-PCR, which was followed by a second-round multiplex PCR, size selection and purification. TCRdb passed the public sequencing reads through fastp at Q25 and MiXCR, retaining productive beta sequences. Rows are combined by CDR3 protein, so each entry shows the most common genes and DNA. Counted in this sample were a few hundred thousand distinct CDR3 sequences; 17% of them appeared once. The ten largest account for roughly 12% of the sample. Sequencing used peripheral blood. The origin of the receptors is an adult man with Graves' ophthalmopathy.

This clonotype was seen a handful of times. The genes are TRBV2 and TRBJ2-7, with no clear D. Germline lookup yields CDR1 SNHLY and CDR2 FYNNEI. V was trimmed by 6 bases and J by 1 base, leaving 7 bases between them. This CDR3 comprises 12 residues. The CDR3 DNA sequence: TGTGCCAGCAGAGTAGGGTCCTACGAGCAGTACTTC. Translated, it gives CASRVGSYEQYF.

As concerns this clonotype: As the CDR3 is not closed by the conserved phenylalanine or tryptophan, this likely results from a read error. The CDR3 DNA follows: TGTGCCAGCAAGAAGAGACAGGGTTTCTACGAGCAGTACCTC. Protein: CASKKRQGFYEQYL. The V call is TRBV12-3 or TRBV12-4, the J call TRBJ2-7; 7 bases agree with TRBD1. This CDR3 comprises 14 residues. With V trimmed by 7 bases and J by 3 bases, 9 bases remained unmatched.

This clonotype was seen repeatedly, ten times or more. This chain links TRBV19 with TRBJ1-5; possibly TRBD1 for D (5 bases). The CDR3 totals 15 residues. Germline V lookup: CDR1 LNHDA, CDR2 SQIVND (reference sequence). With 7 bases removed from V and 1 base from J, the gap between germline ends came to 14 bases. The CDR3 sequence: CASMSAGHSNQPQHF. The DNA for the CDR3 is TGTGCCAGTATGTCCGCGGGGCACAGCAATCAGCCCCAGCATTTT.

The chain links TRBV11-2 to TRBJ2-7, with D unclear. Trimming cost V 5 bases and J 3 bases, with 11 bases left between them. The CDR3 spans 13 residues. Germline V CDR1 and CDR2: SGHAT, FQNNGV. The CDR3 loop is CASSLVSNYEQYF. DNA of the CDR3: TGTGCCAGCAGCCTAGTCAGCAACTACGAGCAGTACTTC.

This clonotype showed up many times. The V and J genes are TRBV5-1 and TRBJ1-1, with 8 bases aligning to TRBD1. Trimming cost V 2 bases and J 1 base; bases outside gene matches: 4. CDR1 and CDR2 (germline): SGHRS, YFSETQ. The CDR3 covers 15 residues. The CDR3 is CASSFQGAANTEAFF. CDR3 sequence (DNA): TGCGCCAGCAGCTTCCAGGGGGCCGCGAACACTGAAGCTTTCTTT.

This clonotype was counted many times. The chain recombines TRBV28 with TRBJ2-2; TRBD1 matches at 9 bases. CDR3 length equals 14 residues. CDR1 is MDHEN and CDR2 is SYDVKM in the germline V gene. Germline trimming cut 8 bases from V and 4 bases from J; bases unmatched to any gene: 5. In nucleotides, the CDR3 is TGTGCCAGCCGGGACAGGGTATTCACCGGGGAGCTGTTTTTT. This translates into CASRDRVFTGELFF.

In its sample, this clonotype was seen a few times. The chain combines TRBV6-1 with TRBJ2-7; 7 bases match TRBD1. V lost 8 bases and J lost 2; bases outside the gene matches: 6. This CDR3 has 13 residues. Germline CDR1 MNHNS, CDR2 SASEGT. In nucleotides, the CDR3 is TGTGCCAGCGCACTTGGACAGGCCTACGAGCAGTACTTC. Translating it yields CASALGQAYEQYF.

This clonotype has a handful of counts. A read error is possible here, since a much larger clone lies one base away. The V and J genes are TRBV4-3 and TRBJ1-1; D is unresolved. V was pared by 0 bases and J by 4 bases, with 12 bases between. From germline, CDR1 is LGHNA and CDR2 YSLEER. The CDR3 totals 15 residues. In nucleotides, the CDR3 is TGCGCCAGCAGCCAAGAAGCAGTGAGAGGCACTGAAGCTTTCTTT. Its translation: CASSQEAVRGTEAFF.

There are many counts of this clonotype. The chain recombines TRBV19 with TRBJ2-6; D perhaps matches TRBD1 (5 bases). Germline loops: CDR1 LNHDA, CDR2 SQIVND (reference sequence). V gave up 5 bases and J gave up 0 bases, with 17 bases separating them. This CDR3 region has 18 residues. This CDR3 is CASSLKTADVSGANVLTF. The DNA for the CDR3 is TGTGCCAGTAGTCTTAAGACAGCCGATGTCTCTGGGGCCAACGTCCTGACTTTC.

This clonotype was recorded at least ten times. The chain links TRBV2 to TRBJ1-2; 7 bases are shared with TRBD1. CDR3 length equals 15 residues. Germline lookup yields CDR1 SNHLY and CDR2 FYNNEI. V trimming: 6 bases; J trimming: 3 bases; junction bases outside the gene matches: 10. The CDR3 DNA follows: TGTGCCAGCAGAAACTCAACAGGGGCCTACTATGGCTACACCTTC. Translated: CASRNSTGAYYGYTF.

This clonotype came up many times. The chain couples TRBV5-1 to TRBJ2-7; 12 bases line up with TRBD1. The CDR3 contains 16 residues. The J segment lost 1 base and the V segment lost 2 bases, leaving 4 bases of the junction unmatched. CDR1 is SGHRS, CDR2 YFSETQ, per germline. CDR3: CASSLGTGGASYEQYF. In nucleotides, the CDR3 is TGCGCCAGCAGCTTAGGGACAGGGGGCGCGTCCTACGAGCAGTACTTC.

This clonotype came up many times. This sequence joins TRBV29-1 and TRBJ2-7; D may be TRBD1 (6 bases). V lost 4 bases to trimming and J lost 4 bases, with 8 bases between them. This CDR3 has 11 amino acids. Germline CDR1 reads SQVTM; CDR2 reads ANQGSEA. As DNA, the CDR3 is TGCAGCGTTGGGGACAAATACGAGCAGTACTTC. This codes for CSVGDKYEQYF.

The V gene is TRBV6-1, the J gene TRBJ2-7; a weak D match, TRBD2 (5 bases). The V gene's germline CDR1 is MNHNS and CDR2 SASEGT. V lost 8 bases and J 4 bases, leaving 15 bases between the germline ends. This CDR3 comprises 13 residues. The CDR3 nucleotides are TGTGCCAGCGCTTTGGAGGTCGCGTACGAGCAGTACTTC. As protein: CASALEVAYEQYF.

The sample holds many counts of this clonotype. The V and J genes are TRBV5-1 and TRBJ1-2, with no clear D. V was trimmed by 2 bases and J by 2 bases, leaving 10 bases between them. This CDR3 is built from 14 residues. CDR1 is SGHRS, CDR2 YFSETQ, per germline. In nucleotides, the CDR3 is TGCGCCAGCAGCTTTTCGTCCAGAAACTATGGCTACACCTTC. This sequence encodes CASSFSSRNYGYTF.

Remarks on this clonotype: This clone may be a read error of a much larger clone one base away. This sequence joins TRBV29-1 and TRBJ1-1; D might be TRBD1 (6 bases). Germline CDR1 SQVTM, CDR2 ANQGSEA. The CDR3 consists of 13 residues. Deletions cut 5 bases from V and 4 bases from J, with 14 bases between. The CDR3 nucleotides read TGCAGCGTTCGGGGGGGGCCTTTCACTGAAGCTTTCTTT. Protein: CSVRGGPFTEAFF.

This clonotype was seen ten or more times. This chain joins TRBV19 and TRBJ2-7, with 7 bases lining up with TRBD1. The CDR3 totals 13 residues. Trimming removed 9 bases from V and 3 bases from J; junction bases left unmatched: 8. The germline gives CDR1 LNHDA, CDR2 SQIVND (reference sequence). DNA of the CDR3: TGTGCCAGCCGGGACAGTCGGGTCTACGAGCAGTACTTC. This gives the protein CASRDSRVYEQYF.